Listed here are 2 T cell receptor beta chains from one sample, sequenced in a study of technical replicates of blood from a few donors. The method was immunoSEQ multiplex PCR; TCRdb's version includes in-frame clones alone and lacks a portion of them. The top ten hold roughly 4.8% of the sample, which has over 50,000 clones, about 90% seen once. The sequencing input was PBMCs. Receptors originate from a human donor in good health. Some clones in this sample may be carry-over from other donors' samples.

V is TRBV9 and J is TRBJ2-7; 9 nucleotides match TRBD2. The V segment lost 0 bases and the J segment 7 bases; nucleotides outside the gene matches: 5. The V gene's germline CDR1 is SGDLS and CDR2 YYNGEE. This CDR3 is 14 amino acids long. The CDR3 DNA reads as TGTGCCAGCAGCGTAGATAGCGGGGGCCGTGAGCAGTACTTC. It yields the protein CASSVDSGGREQYF.

The chain uses TRBV15 and TRBJ1-6; perhaps TRBD1 as D (5 bases). This CDR3 contains 15 residues. V dropped 3 bases and J dropped 7 bases, with 13 bases sitting between them. Germline V gene data show CDR1 as LNHNV and CDR2 as YYDKDF (reference sequence). The CDR3 reads CATSRDDRENSPLHF. The DNA of the CDR3 is TGTGCCACCAGCAGGGATGACAGAGAAAATTCACCCCTCCACTTT.